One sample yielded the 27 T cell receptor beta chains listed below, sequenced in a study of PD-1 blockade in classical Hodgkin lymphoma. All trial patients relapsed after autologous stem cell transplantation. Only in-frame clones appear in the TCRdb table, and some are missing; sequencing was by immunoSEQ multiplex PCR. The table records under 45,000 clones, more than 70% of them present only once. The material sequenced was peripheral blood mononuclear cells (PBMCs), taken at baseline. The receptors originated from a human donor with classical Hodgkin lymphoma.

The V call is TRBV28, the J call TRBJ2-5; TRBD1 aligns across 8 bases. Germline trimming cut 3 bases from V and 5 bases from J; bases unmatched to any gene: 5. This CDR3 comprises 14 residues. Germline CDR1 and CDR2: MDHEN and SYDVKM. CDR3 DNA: TGTGCCAGCAGTTTCTCAGGGGGCTGGGAGACCCAGTACTTC. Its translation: CASSFSGGWETQYF. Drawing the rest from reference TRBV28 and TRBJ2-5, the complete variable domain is DVKVTQSSRYLVKRTGEKVFLECVQDMDHENMFWYRQDPGLGLRLIYFSYDVKMKEKGDIPEGYSVSREKKERFSLILESASTNQTSMYLCASSFSGGWETQYFGPGTRLLVL.

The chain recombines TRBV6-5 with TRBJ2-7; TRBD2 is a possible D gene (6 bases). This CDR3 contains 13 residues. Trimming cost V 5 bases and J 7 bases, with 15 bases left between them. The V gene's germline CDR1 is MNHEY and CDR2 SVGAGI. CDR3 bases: TGTGCCAGCAGTCAGGAGGGGCGTAATGAGCAGTACTTC. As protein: CASSQEGRNEQYF.

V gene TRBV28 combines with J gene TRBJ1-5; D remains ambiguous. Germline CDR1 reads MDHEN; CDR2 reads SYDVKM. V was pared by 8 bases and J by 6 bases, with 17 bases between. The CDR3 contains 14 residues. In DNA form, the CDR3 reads TGTGCCAGCTGTGCGGGGTCCGGATTTCAGCCCCAGCATTTT. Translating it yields CASCAGSGFQPQHF.

CDR3 nucleotide sequence: TGTGCCACCAGCAGACGGAGGGAGGGAACCTACGAGCAGTACTTC. Amino acid sequence: CATSRRREGTYEQYF. The chain recombines TRBV15 with TRBJ2-7; 7 nucleotides match TRBD2. Germline trimming cut 2 bases from V and 2 bases from J; bases unmatched to any gene: 6. Germline CDR1 and CDR2: LNHNV and YYDKDF (reference sequence). The CDR3 runs to 15 residues.

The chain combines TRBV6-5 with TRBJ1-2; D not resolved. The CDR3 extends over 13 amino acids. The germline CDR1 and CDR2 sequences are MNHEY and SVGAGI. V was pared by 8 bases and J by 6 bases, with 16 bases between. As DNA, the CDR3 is TGTGCCAGCCGTCAGCGGCTGGTGGATGGCTACACCTTC. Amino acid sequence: CASRQRLVDGYTF.

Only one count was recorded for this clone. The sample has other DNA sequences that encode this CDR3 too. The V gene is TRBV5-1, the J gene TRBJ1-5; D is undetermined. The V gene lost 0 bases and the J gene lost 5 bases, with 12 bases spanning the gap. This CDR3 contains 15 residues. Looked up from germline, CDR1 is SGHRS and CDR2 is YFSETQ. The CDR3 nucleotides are TGCGCCAGCAGCTTGGTCGGCGGGCCCGATCAGCCCCAGCATTTT. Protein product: CASSLVGGPDQPQHF.

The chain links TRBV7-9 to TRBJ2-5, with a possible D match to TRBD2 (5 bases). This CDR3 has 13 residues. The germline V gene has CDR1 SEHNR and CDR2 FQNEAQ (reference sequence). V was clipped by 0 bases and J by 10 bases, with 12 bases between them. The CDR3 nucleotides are TGTGCCAGCAGCTTAGCGCCAGGCCGGGACCAGTACTTC. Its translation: CASSLAPGRDQYF.

CDR3 in DNA: TGTGCCAGTAGTATTGTTGGGGGTAACACTGAAGCTTTCTTT. The encoded protein is CASSIVGGNTEAFF. The chain is built from TRBV19 and TRBJ1-1; a possible D gene is TRBD1 (5 bases). Trimming left V 3 bases short and J 2 bases short, with 10 bases between. CDR3 size: 14 residues. Germline loops: CDR1 LNHDA, CDR2 SQIVND (reference sequence).

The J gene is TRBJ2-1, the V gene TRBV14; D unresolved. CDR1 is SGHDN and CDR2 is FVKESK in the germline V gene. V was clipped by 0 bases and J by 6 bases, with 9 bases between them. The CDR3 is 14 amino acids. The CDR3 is CASSQDLLGNEQFF. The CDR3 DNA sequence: TGTGCCAGCAGCCAAGATCTGTTAGGCAATGAGCAGTTCTTC. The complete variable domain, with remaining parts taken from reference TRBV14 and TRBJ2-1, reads EAGVTQFPSHSVIEKGQTVTLRCDPISGHDNLYWYRRVMGKEIKFLLHFVKESKQDESGMPNNRFLAERTGGTYSTLKVQPAELEDSGVYFCASSQDLLGNEQFFGPGTRLTVL.

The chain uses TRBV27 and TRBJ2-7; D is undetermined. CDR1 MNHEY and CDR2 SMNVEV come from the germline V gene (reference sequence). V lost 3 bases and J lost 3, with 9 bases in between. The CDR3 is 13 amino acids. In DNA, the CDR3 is TGTGCCAGCAGTTTGAATACTTTCTACGAGCAGTACTTC. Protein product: CASSLNTFYEQYF.

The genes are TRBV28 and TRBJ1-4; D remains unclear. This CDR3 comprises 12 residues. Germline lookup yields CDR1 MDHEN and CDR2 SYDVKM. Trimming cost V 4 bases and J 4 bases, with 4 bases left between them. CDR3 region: CASSSFNEKLFF. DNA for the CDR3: TGTGCCAGCAGTTCCTTTAATGAAAAACTGTTTTTT. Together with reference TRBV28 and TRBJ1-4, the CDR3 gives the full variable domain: DVKVTQSSRYLVKRTGEKVFLECVQDMDHENMFWYRQDPGLGLRLIYFSYDVKMKEKGDIPEGYSVSREKKERFSLILESASTNQTSMYLCASSSFNEKLFFGSGTQLSVL.

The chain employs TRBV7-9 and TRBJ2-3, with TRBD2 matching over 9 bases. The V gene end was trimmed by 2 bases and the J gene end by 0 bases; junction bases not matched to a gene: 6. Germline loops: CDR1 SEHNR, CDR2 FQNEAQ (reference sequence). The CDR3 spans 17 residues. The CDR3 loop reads CASSLSLAGSSTDTQYF. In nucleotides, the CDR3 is TGTGCCAGCAGCTTATCCCTAGCGGGATCTAGCACAGATACGCAGTATTTT.

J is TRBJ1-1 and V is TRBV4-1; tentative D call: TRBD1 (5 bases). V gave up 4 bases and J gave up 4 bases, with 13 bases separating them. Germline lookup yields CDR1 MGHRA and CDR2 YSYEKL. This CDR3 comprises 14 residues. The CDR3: CASSPPYGGTEAFF. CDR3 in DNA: TGCGCCAGCAGCCCCCCCTATGGGGGCACTGAAGCTTTCTTT.

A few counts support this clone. This CDR3 is CASSWGTSGRIGELFF. The DNA of the CDR3 is TGTGCCAGCAGTTGGGGGACTAGCGGGAGGATAGGGGAGCTGTTTTTT. This chain uses TRBV6-6 with TRBJ2-2; 15 nucleotides align to TRBD2. With 4 bases clipped from V and 8 bases from J, the junction kept 5 bases outside the gene matches. Germline-derived CDR1 and CDR2 are MNHNY and SVGAGI (reference sequence). CDR3 size: 16 residues.

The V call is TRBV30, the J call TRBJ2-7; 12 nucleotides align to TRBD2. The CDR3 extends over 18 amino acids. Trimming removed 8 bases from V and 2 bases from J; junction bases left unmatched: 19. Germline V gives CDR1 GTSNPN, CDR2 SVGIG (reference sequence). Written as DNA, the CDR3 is TGTGCCGGGTCTGGAGAGCGGACTAGCGGGACCTTTACCTACGAGCAGTACTTC. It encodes CAGSGERTSGTFTYEQYF.

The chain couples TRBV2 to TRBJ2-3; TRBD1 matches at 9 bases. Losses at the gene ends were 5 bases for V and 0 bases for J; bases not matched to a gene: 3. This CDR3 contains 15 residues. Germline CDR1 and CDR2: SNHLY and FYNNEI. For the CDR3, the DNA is TGTGCCAGCAGTTCGGACAGGGGAAGCACAGATACGCAGTATTTT. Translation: CASSSDRGSTDTQYF. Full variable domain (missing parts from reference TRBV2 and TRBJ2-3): EPEVTQTPSHQVTQMGQEVILRCVPISNHLYFYWYRQILGQKVEFLVSFYNNEISEKSEIFDDQFSVERPDGSNFTLKIRSTKLEDSAMYFCASSSDRGSTDTQYFGPGTRLTVL.

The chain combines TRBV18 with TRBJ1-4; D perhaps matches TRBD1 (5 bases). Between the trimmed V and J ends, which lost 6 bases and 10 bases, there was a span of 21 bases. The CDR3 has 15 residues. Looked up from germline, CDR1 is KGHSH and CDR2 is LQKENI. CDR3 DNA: TGTGCCAGCTCGTCCACGGGGCAGGGCTCGGGAAAACTGTTTTTT. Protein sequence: CASSSTGQGSGKLFF.

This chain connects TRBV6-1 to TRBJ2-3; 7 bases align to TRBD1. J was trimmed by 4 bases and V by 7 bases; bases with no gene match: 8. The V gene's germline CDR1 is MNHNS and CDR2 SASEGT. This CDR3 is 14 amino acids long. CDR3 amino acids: CASIRGQIADTQYF. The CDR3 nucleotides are TGTGCCAGCATAAGGGGGCAAATAGCAGATACGCAGTATTTT.

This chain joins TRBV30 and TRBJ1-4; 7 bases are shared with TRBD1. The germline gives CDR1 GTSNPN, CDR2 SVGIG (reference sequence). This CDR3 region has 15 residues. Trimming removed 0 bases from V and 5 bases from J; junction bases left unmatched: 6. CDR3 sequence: CAWSVLTGINEKLFF. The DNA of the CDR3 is TGTGCCTGGAGTGTACTGACAGGGATAAATGAAAAACTGTTTTTT.

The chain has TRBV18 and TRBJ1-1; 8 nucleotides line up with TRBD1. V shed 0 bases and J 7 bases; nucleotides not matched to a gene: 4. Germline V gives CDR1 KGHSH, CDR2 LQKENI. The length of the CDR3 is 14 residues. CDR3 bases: TGTGCCAGCTCACCACCGACAGGGGAGAGTGAAGCTTTCTTT. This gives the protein CASSPPTGESEAFF.

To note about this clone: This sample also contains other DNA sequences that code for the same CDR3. CDR3 amino acids: CASSLRGVDTQYF. CDR3 nucleotide sequence: TGTGCCAGCAGCCTAAGAGGGGTGGATACGCAGTATTTT. This chain joins TRBV5-4 and TRBJ2-3; D may correspond to TRBD1 or TRBD2 (5 bases each). This CDR3 region has 13 residues. Germline V gene data show CDR1 as SGHNT and CDR2 as YYREEE (reference sequence). Trimming shortened V by 4 bases and J by 6 bases, and 12 bases separated the two germline ends.

The CDR3 coding sequence is TGTGCCAGCAGTTACTCAGAAAATCAGCCCCAGCATTTT. Its translation: CASSYSENQPQHF. The chain employs TRBV6-5 and TRBJ1-5; no clear D. The CDR3 runs to 13 residues. Germline CDR1 MNHEY, CDR2 SVGAGI. The V and J ends lost 0 bases and 4 bases respectively, with 4 bases between them.

The CDR3 is CASSIGLARDTQYF. In DNA form, the CDR3 reads TGTGCCAGTAGTATAGGCCTAGCGAGAGATACGCAGTATTTT. The chain couples TRBV19 to TRBJ2-3; D is possibly TRBD2 (6 bases). CDR1 is LNHDA and CDR2 is SQIVND in the germline V gene (reference sequence). This CDR3 contains 14 residues. V was pared by 1 base and J by 5 bases, with 10 bases between.

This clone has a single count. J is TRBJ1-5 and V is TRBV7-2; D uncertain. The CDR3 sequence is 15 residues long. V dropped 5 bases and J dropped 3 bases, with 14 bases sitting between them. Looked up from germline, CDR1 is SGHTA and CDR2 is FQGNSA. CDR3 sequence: CASSPRTSSNQPQHF. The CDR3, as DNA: TGTGCCAGCAGCCCACGGACCTCCTCCAATCAGCCCCAGCATTTT. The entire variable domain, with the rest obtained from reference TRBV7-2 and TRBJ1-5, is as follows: GAGVSQSPSNKVTEKGKDVELRCDPISGHTALYWYRQSLGQGLEFLIYFQGNSAPDKSGLPSDRFSAERTGGSVSTLTIQRTQQEDSAVYLCASSPRTSSNQPQHFGDGTRLSIL.

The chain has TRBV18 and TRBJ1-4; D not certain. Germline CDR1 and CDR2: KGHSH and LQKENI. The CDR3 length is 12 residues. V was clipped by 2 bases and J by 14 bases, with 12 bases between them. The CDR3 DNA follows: TGTGCCAGCTCACCAGTAAGGGATTGGCTGTTTTTT. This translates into CASSPVRDWLFF.

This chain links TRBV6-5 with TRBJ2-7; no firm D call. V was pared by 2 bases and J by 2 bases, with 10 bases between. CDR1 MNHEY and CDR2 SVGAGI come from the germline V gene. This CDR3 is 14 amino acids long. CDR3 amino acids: CASSYGSQTYEQYF. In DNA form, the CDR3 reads TGTGCCAGCAGTTACGGCAGTCAAACCTACGAGCAGTACTTC.

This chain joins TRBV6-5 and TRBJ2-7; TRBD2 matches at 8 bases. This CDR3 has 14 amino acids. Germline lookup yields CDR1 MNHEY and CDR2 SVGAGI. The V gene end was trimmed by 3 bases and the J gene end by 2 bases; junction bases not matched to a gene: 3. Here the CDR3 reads CASSYSGDAYEQYF. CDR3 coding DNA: TGTGCCAGCAGTTATAGCGGGGACGCCTACGAGCAGTACTTC.